This T cell receptor beta chain was identified during a study of tumor-infiltrating lymphocytes in primary liver carcinoma. Study results and caveats: The study found a significantly higher top-250-clone fraction in tumors than in blood (p = 0.039). Overlap in tumor-adjacent and tumor-blood pairs fell below that of tumor region pairs. Only about 8-25% of top clones showed up in all five tumor regions.

With 500 to 650 ng total RNA as template and a constant-region primer, TCR beta cDNA was made. Three nested multiplex PCR rounds of slightly modified ARM-PCR generated TCR beta libraries. With TRBV1-TRBV30 forward primers and a C-beta reverse primer, the first two PCR rounds were run for around 10 cycles each. TCRdb re-called the multiplex PCR reads with MiXCR, one entry per CDR3 protein. The profile shows about 120,000 distinct CDR3 sequences, roughly three fifths of them singletons. Scientists recovered RNA and DNA together from roughly 21-30 mg of unsorted bulk tissue. Five separate regions were sampled from each tumor. From germline, CDR1 is MDHEN and CDR2 SYDVKM. The CDR3 is made up of 12 amino acids. Trimming left V 7 bases short and J 2 bases short, with 5 bases between. This clonotype has just a few counts. No antigen is known for it.

Sequenced input: liver tumor tissue from sampling region 1. Stated subset: tumor region T1, superior pole. V is TRBV28 and J is TRBJ1-4; D is unclear. The clonotype was recovered from a woman aged 55 to 70 with primary liver carcinoma and hepatitis B virus infection. The CDR3 DNA reads TGTGCCAGCACTTCGACTAATGAAAAACTGTTTTTT. Residues: CASTSTNEKLFF.